This passage covers 19 T cell receptor beta chains from one sample sequenced in a study of cytomegalovirus exposure and HLA in healthy donors (dated by TCRdb to 2016 to 2017). Libraries were made using the immunoSEQ multiplex PCR assay. For the multiplex PCR, a mixture combining 60 forward primers for TCR Vbeta segments and 13 reverse primers for TCR Jbeta segments was used. As stored in TCRdb, this immuneACCESS dataset retains in-frame rearrangements with V and J assigned. A fraction of the clones does not appear; measured against another copy, unresolved V genes explain less than half of the discrepancy, and the remainder lacks a known reason. Present in this sample are about 67,000 clones, 65% to 85% of which were seen just once. The ten largest clones represent about 2.9% of the sample. Sample: PBMCs. The receptor set was obtained from a woman younger than 45 in good health and CMV-seronegative.

The J gene is TRBJ1-1, the V gene TRBV5-1, with a weak D call TRBD1 (6 bases). The CDR3 is 15 residues long. CDR1 is SGHRS and CDR2 is YFSETQ in the germline V gene. Trimming stripped 5 bases from V and 5 bases from J, with 19 bases between. The CDR3 DNA reads TGCGCCAGCAGTAACGGGACAAGGGGCTTGACTGAAGCTTTCTTT. Translating it yields CASSNGTRGLTEAFF.

The gene calls are TRBV5-1 and TRBJ1-2; perhaps TRBD1 as D (5 bases). CDR1 and CDR2 from the germline V gene are SGHRS and YFSETQ. CDR3 length equals 13 residues. Trimming took 4 bases from V and 3 from J, leaving 10 bases between them. This CDR3 is CASSPPGDYGYTF. CDR3 bases: TGCGCCAGCAGCCCGCCGGGGGACTATGGCTACACCTTC.

The chain links TRBV6-1 to TRBJ1-5; D perhaps matches TRBD1 (5 bases). The CDR3 consists of 14 residues. V shed 4 bases and J shed 2 bases, with 9 bases lying between them. From germline, CDR1 is MNHNS and CDR2 SASEGT. This chain's CDR3 is CASSAREGNQPQHF. The DNA for the CDR3 is TGTGCCAGCAGTGCCAGGGAGGGCAATCAGCCCCAGCATTTT.

The chain uses TRBV2 and TRBJ2-1; D not resolved. CDR1 SNHLY and CDR2 FYNNEI come from the germline V gene. This CDR3 is 11 amino acids long. The germline V and J ends were trimmed by 5 bases and 4 bases, with 3 bases remaining between them. Written as DNA, the CDR3 is TGTGCCAGCAGTTCTTACAATGAGCAGTTCTTC. Translation gives CASSSYNEQFF.

The rearrangement uses TRBV10-3 and TRBJ1-1, with D hard to call. Looked up from germline, CDR1 is ENHRY and CDR2 is SYGVKD. CDR3 length equals 12 residues. Trimming took 10 bases from V and 2 from J, leaving 11 bases between them. The CDR3: CATAGINTEAFF. CDR3 sequence (DNA): TGTGCCACCGCGGGGATAAACACTGAAGCTTTCTTT.

This clone was picked up one time. At one boundary the junction diverges from the germline segment, which might be a read error. The J gene is TRBJ1-5, the V gene TRBV2, with D maybe TRBD1 (6 bases). Germline values: CDR1 SNHLY, CDR2 FYNNEI. The CDR3 covers 15 residues. CDR3 DNA: TGTGCCAGCAGGGAAGCGACAGGCAGCAATCAGCCCCAGCATTTT. It is translated as CASREATGSNQPQHF. Variable domain in full (rest from reference TRBV2 and TRBJ1-5): EPEVTQTPSHQVTQMGQEVILRCVPISNHLYFYWYRQILGQKVEFLVSFYNNEISEKSEIFDDQFSVERPDGSNFTLKIRSTKLEDSAMYFCASREATGSNQPQHFGDGTRLSIL.

This chain connects TRBV6-5 to TRBJ1-6; 8 bases map to TRBD1. Per germline, CDR1 MNHEY and CDR2 SVGAGI. This CDR3 is built from 16 residues. V lost 0 bases and J lost 7; bases outside the gene matches: 5. This chain's CDR3 is CASSYSRTGRNSPLHF. CDR3 nucleotides: TGTGCCAGCAGTTACTCGAGGACAGGGCGCAATTCACCCCTCCACTTT.

The rearrangement links TRBV6-5 to TRBJ1-4; TRBD1 might be the D (6 bases). Germline V gene data show CDR1 as MNHEY and CDR2 as SVGAGI. The CDR3 extends over 15 amino acids. Deletions cut 5 bases from V and 1 base from J, with 11 bases between. The CDR3 DNA reads as TGTGCCAGCAGTCCCTTAGGGGGAACTAATGAAAAACTGTTTTTT. It specifies CASSPLGGTNEKLFF.

The CDR3 DNA sequence: TGTGCCAGCTCAGGACAGAGCTCTGGAAACACCATATATTTT. Protein product: CASSGQSSGNTIYF. The chain carries TRBV18 and TRBJ1-3; perhaps TRBD1 as D (6 bases). V shed 5 bases and J shed 0 bases, with 8 bases lying between them. The CDR3 extends over 14 amino acids. CDR1 KGHSH and CDR2 LQKENI come from the germline V gene.

The V gene is TRBV2, the J gene TRBJ2-7, with 10 bases aligning to TRBD1. The CDR3 consists of 13 residues. Germline assignment: CDR1 SNHLY and CDR2 FYNNEI. With V trimmed by 6 bases and J by 4 bases, 3 bases remained unmatched. CDR3 DNA sequence: TGTGCCAGCAGGACAGGGGGCAGGTACGAGCAGTACTTC. Translated: CASRTGGRYEQYF.

The gene calls are TRBV19 and TRBJ1-2; 9 bases agree with TRBD1. The CDR3 spans 17 residues. CDR1 and CDR2 from the germline V gene are LNHDA and SQIVND (reference sequence). The junction had 7 bases not matched to a gene; V was cut back by 2 bases and J by 0 bases. CDR3 nucleotides: TGTGCCAGTAGTATACCGAACAGGGGGCCTTCTAACTATGGCTACACCTTC. Its translation: CASSIPNRGPSNYGYTF.

V and J are TRBV6-5 and TRBJ2-3; maybe TRBD1 (6 bases). Trimming removed 0 bases from V and 0 bases from J, with 7 bases in between. CDR1 is MNHEY, CDR2 SVGAGI, per germline. This CDR3 is 15 amino acids long. The CDR3 here is CASSYSRGSTDTQYF. CDR3 sequence (DNA): TGTGCCAGCAGTTACTCTAGGGGGAGCACAGATACGCAGTATTTT.

V and J are TRBV4-1 and TRBJ2-3; 12 nucleotides match TRBD2. The CDR3 totals 16 residues. The V gene's germline CDR1 is MGHRA and CDR2 YSYEKL. The J segment lost 5 bases and the V segment lost 2 bases, leaving 5 bases of the junction unmatched. Here the CDR3 reads CASSQSSGGAEDTQYF. CDR3 sequence (DNA): TGCGCCAGCAGCCAATCTAGCGGGGGGGCGGAAGATACGCAGTATTTT.

V and J are TRBV5-1 and TRBJ2-1; the match to TRBD2 covers 10 bases. Germline CDR1 SGHRS, CDR2 YFSETQ. The J segment lost 4 bases and the V segment lost 1 base, leaving 2 bases of the junction unmatched. The CDR3 runs to 15 residues. This CDR3 is CASSLNSGGYNEQFF. CDR3 DNA sequence: TGCGCCAGCAGCTTGAATAGCGGGGGGTACAATGAGCAGTTCTTC.

The V and J genes are TRBV19 and TRBJ2-7, with D tentatively TRBD1 (7 bases). This CDR3 contains 13 residues. Per the germline V gene, CDR1 is LNHDA and CDR2 is SQIVND (reference sequence). Trimming removed 7 bases at V and 5 bases at J, with 15 bases between. The CDR3 region is CASTSIRGDEQYF. As DNA, the CDR3 is TGTGCCAGTACCTCAATCAGGGGGGACGAGCAGTACTTC.

V and J are TRBV25-1 and TRBJ1-1; no reliable D call. CDR1 MGHDK and CDR2 SYGVNS come from the germline V gene. The V gene lost 8 bases and the J gene lost 8 bases, with 15 bases spanning the gap. The CDR3 spans 12 residues. The CDR3 loop reads CASSGGTWEAFF. The CDR3 coding sequence is TGTGCCAGCTCAGGTGGAACTTGGGAAGCTTTCTTT. The full variable domain, completed using reference TRBV25-1 and TRBJ1-1, is EADIYQTPRYLVIGTGKKITLECSQTMGHDKMYWYQQDPGMELHLIHYSYGVNSTEKGDLSSESTVSRIRTEHFPLTLESARPSHTSQYLCASSGGTWEAFFGQGTRLTVV.

The chain links TRBV10-3 to TRBJ1-5; D possibly corresponds to TRBD1 (5 bases). CDR3 length: 13 residues. The V gene lost 6 bases and the J gene lost 3 bases, with 9 bases spanning the gap. Germline values: CDR1 ENHRY, CDR2 SYGVKD. As DNA, the CDR3 is TGTGCCATCAGCACAGGTCTCAATCAGCCCCAGCATTTT. This translates into CAISTGLNQPQHF.

The gene calls are TRBV9 and TRBJ1-5, with 7 bases fitting TRBD1. Germline V gene lookup returns CDR1 SGDLS and CDR2 YYNGEE. The CDR3 runs to 15 residues. The ends lost 0 bases at V and 3 bases at J; junction bases unmatched: 3. In DNA, the CDR3 is TGTGCCAGCAGCGTAGGGACAGGAGACAATCAGCCCCAGCATTTT. It codes for CASSVGTGDNQPQHF.

The V and J genes are TRBV25-1 and TRBJ1-1; D may be TRBD1 (5 bases). The CDR3 length is 15 residues. Trimming shortened V by 1 base and J by 3 bases, and 12 bases separated the two germline ends. The V gene's germline CDR1 is MGHDK and CDR2 SYGVNS. The CDR3 loop is CASSEFGGSDTEAFF. CDR3 bases: TGTGCCAGCAGTGAATTCGGGGGTTCGGACACTGAAGCTTTCTTT.